The 25 T cell receptor beta chains below come from one sample, sequenced in a study of early T cells in non-severe SARS-CoV-2 infection. From the 5' RACE reads, TCRdb called clonotypes with MiXCR, one entry per CDR3 protein. This table has about 89,000 distinct CDR3 sequences, 15% to 20% appearing once. Sequencing used whole blood, obtained at baseline. The receptors stem from an adult who was a healthcare worker with PCR-confirmed SARS-CoV-2 infection or an uninfected control (not recorded which).

This clonotype was seen only a few times. The V gene is TRBV7-9, the J gene TRBJ1-1, with TRBD1 matching 7 bases. The junction had 5 bases not matched to a gene; V was cut back by 6 bases and J by 1 base. CDR3 size: 14 residues. Germline CDR1 SEHNR, CDR2 FQNEAQ (reference sequence). The CDR3 loop is CASRADRSNTEAFF. DNA of the CDR3: TGTGCCAGCAGGGCGGACAGGTCGAACACTGAAGCTTTCTTT. Full variable domain (rest looked up from reference TRBV7-9 and TRBJ1-1): DTGVSQNPRHKITKRGQNVTFRCDPISEHNRLYWYRQTLGQGPEFLTYFQNEAQLEKSRLLSDRFSAERPKGSFSTLEIQRTEQGDSAMYLCASRADRSNTEAFFGQGTRLTVV.

The chain links TRBV20-1 to TRBJ2-7; 8 bases align to TRBD1. CDR3 size: 14 residues. Germline V CDR1 and CDR2: DFQATT, SNEGSKA (reference sequence). The trim removed 0 bases at V and 2 bases at J, leaving 3 bases unmatched. CDR3 residues: CSARDRQGTYEQYF. The CDR3 bases are TGCAGTGCTAGAGATCGACAGGGGACCTACGAGCAGTACTTC.

The CDR3 DNA is TGTGCCAGCTCACCAGAGGGCACTGAAGCTTTCTTT. Its translation: CASSPEGTEAFF. The V gene is TRBV18, the J gene TRBJ1-1; D gene unclear. CDR1 is KGHSH and CDR2 is LQKENI in the germline V gene. The CDR3 spans 12 residues. V lost 2 bases, J lost 4 bases, and 5 bases lay in between. Variable domain in full (rest from reference TRBV18 and TRBJ1-1): NAGVMQNPRHLVRRRGQEARLRCSPMKGHSHVYWYRQLPEEGLKFMVYLQKENIIDESGMPKERFSAEFPKEGPSILRIQQVVRGDSAAYFCASSPEGTEAFFGQGTRLTVV.

In its sample, this clonotype was seen a few times. The rearrangement joins TRBV29-1 to TRBJ1-2; 8 bases map to TRBD1. The V segment lost 4 bases and the J segment 6 bases; nucleotides outside the gene matches: 7. CDR1 and CDR2 (germline): SQVTM, ANQGSEA. The length of the CDR3 is 13 residues. For the CDR3, the DNA is TGCAGCGTTGTAGAGCAGGGGGCTAATGGCTACACCTTC. Amino acid sequence: CSVVEQGANGYTF.

This clonotype showed up just a few times. V gene TRBV14 combines with J gene TRBJ2-2, with 14 bases aligning to TRBD2. This CDR3 comprises 16 residues. Germline CDR1 is SGHDN and CDR2 is FVKESK. V lost 2 bases to trimming and J lost 6 bases; unmatched junction nucleotides: 2. CDR3 loop: CASSQRGLAGAGELFF. In DNA, the CDR3 is TGTGCCAGCAGCCAACGGGGACTAGCGGGAGCCGGGGAGCTGTTTTTT.

In this sample, this clonotype turned up a few times. The rearrangement links TRBV4-2 to TRBJ2-7; the D is unclear. The CDR3 runs 11 residues. Germline CDR1 is LGHNA and CDR2 is YNFKEQ. Trimming took off 5 bases at V and 3 bases at J, with 5 bases between the two ends. The CDR3 DNA reads TGTGCCAGCAGCAAGGACTACGAGCAGTACTTC. Translation: CASSKDYEQYF.

This clonotype was picked up a small number of times. The rearrangement uses TRBV6-6 and TRBJ1-3; no firm D call. Germline V CDR1 and CDR2: MNHNY, SVGAGI (reference sequence). With 1 base removed from V and 4 bases from J, the gap between germline ends came to 5 bases. This CDR3 is built from 13 residues. The CDR3: CASSYWSGNTIYF. CDR3 in DNA: TGTGCCAGCAGTTACTGGAGCGGAAACACCATATATTTT.

The V call is TRBV12-3 or TRBV12-4, the J call TRBJ2-7; no firm D call. V gave up 5 bases and J gave up 3 bases, with 20 bases separating them. The CDR3 consists of 16 residues. The CDR3, as DNA: TGTGCCAGCAGTGCGGAACCGAGGTCTGTAGACTACGAGCAGTACTTC. Amino acids: CASSAEPRSVDYEQYF.

The rearrangement links TRBV2 to TRBJ2-7; unclear D gene. V lost 8 bases and J lost 4, with 15 bases in between. Germline lookup yields CDR1 SNHLY and CDR2 FYNNEI. The CDR3 runs to 13 residues. In DNA, the CDR3 is TGTGCCAGCCTCGGCTACGAAGGGTACGAGCAGTACTTC. Translating it yields CASLGYEGYEQYF. The full variable domain, in which reference TRBV2 and TRBJ2-7 provide the parts outside the CDR3, is EPEVTQTPSHQVTQMGQEVILRCVPISNHLYFYWYRQILGQKVEFLVSFYNNEISEKSEIFDDQFSVERPDGSNFTLKIRSTKLEDSAMYFCASLGYEGYEQYFGPGTRLTVT.

This clonotype was seen repeatedly, ten times or more. V usage is TRBV20-1 and J usage is TRBJ2-7; D is unclear. V was shortened by 6 bases and J by 0 bases, with 15 bases between the two germline ends. The germline CDR1 and CDR2 sequences are DFQATT and SNEGSKA (reference sequence). This CDR3 is 14 amino acids long. The CDR3 here is CSATNPKDSYEQYF. The CDR3, as DNA: TGCAGTGCCACAAACCCAAAGGACTCCTACGAGCAGTACTTC.

V usage is TRBV5-1 and J usage is TRBJ2-3; TRBD2 agrees at 8 bases. Looked up from germline, CDR1 is SGHRS and CDR2 is YFSETQ. This CDR3 contains 17 residues. The junction had 6 bases not matched to a gene; V was cut back by 0 bases and J by 0 bases. As DNA, the CDR3 is TGCGCCAGCAGCTTGGAACCGGGACTAGGTAGCACAGATACGCAGTATTTT. Encoded protein: CASSLEPGLGSTDTQYF.

The V gene is TRBV12-3 or TRBV12-4, the J gene TRBJ2-7, with 12 bases fitting TRBD2. V was clipped by 6 bases and J by 2 bases; unmatched bases: 5. The length of the CDR3 is 15 residues. This chain's CDR3 is CASSSGLAGTYEQYF. In DNA form, the CDR3 reads TGTGCCAGCAGCTCCGGACTAGCGGGGACCTACGAGCAGTACTTC.

V usage is TRBV7-9 and J usage is TRBJ2-7, with D unclear. CDR3 length: 17 amino acids. Germline-derived CDR1 and CDR2 are SEHNR and FQNEAQ (reference sequence). Trimming pared 4 bases from V and 4 bases from J, leaving 23 bases between. The CDR3 DNA reads TGTGCCAGCAGCTCGAATAGGGCGGCTGATAAGGGATACGAGCAGTACTTC. Amino acids: CASSSNRAADKGYEQYF.

This clonotype was detected ten times or more. The rearrangement links TRBV7-8 to TRBJ2-7, with D perhaps matching TRBD1 or TRBD2 (6 bases each). The CDR3 contains 15 residues. Germline lookup yields CDR1 SGHVS and CDR2 FQNEAQ. Trimming cost V 5 bases and J 9 bases, with 23 bases left between them. This CDR3 reads CASSQEGGRALRQYF. The CDR3, as DNA: TGTGCCAGCAGCCAAGAGGGGGGCAGGGCCCTAAGGCAGTACTTC.

This clonotype was picked up many times. V gene TRBV7-9 combines with J gene TRBJ2-1; D possibly corresponds to TRBD2 (5 bases). Trimming took 5 bases from V and 5 from J, leaving 13 bases between them. CDR1 is SEHNR, CDR2 FQNEAQ, per germline (reference sequence). The CDR3 length is 14 residues. CDR3 in amino acids: CASSRVGADNEQFF. The CDR3 DNA reads TGTGCCAGCAGCCGAGTAGGAGCGGACAATGAGCAGTTCTTC.

This rearrangement joins TRBV10-3 to TRBJ2-5, with 8 nucleotides matching TRBD2. V was clipped by 6 bases and J by 3 bases; unmatched bases: 3. CDR3 length: 13 amino acids. Looked up from germline, CDR1 is ENHRY and CDR2 is SYGVKD. As DNA, the CDR3 is TGTGCCATCAGACCACTAGCGGAAGAGACCCAGTACTTC. Translating gives CAIRPLAEETQYF.

This clonotype has a count of ten or more. The chain combines TRBV5-1 with TRBJ1-1; D not resolved. Germline CDR1 and CDR2: SGHRS and YFSETQ. Trimming removed 6 bases from V and 5 bases from J, with 8 bases in between. The CDR3 sequence is 11 residues long. CDR3 protein: CASNLGTEAFF. CDR3 nucleotides: TGCGCCAGCAATTTAGGGACTGAAGCTTTCTTT.

The V call is TRBV3-1, the J call TRBJ2-1; 7 bases map to TRBD2. V lost 1 base, J lost 10 bases, and 13 bases stayed unmatched. The CDR3 sequence is 16 residues long. Germline-derived CDR1 and CDR2 are LGHDT and YNNKEL (reference sequence). The chain's CDR3 is CASSQAGTKKVDEQFF. The CDR3 bases are TGTGCCAGCAGCCAAGCCGGGACTAAAAAAGTAGACGAGCAGTTCTTC.

The chain is built from TRBV29-1 and TRBJ2-7; D might be TRBD1 (7 bases). Trimming shortened V by 4 bases and J by 0 bases, and 10 bases separated the two germline ends. The CDR3 contains 13 residues. Germline V gene sequence: CDR1 SQVTM, CDR2 ANQGSEA. As DNA, the CDR3 is TGCAGCGTTGGCCAGGGGGGCTCCTACGAGCAGTACTTC. Its protein product is CSVGQGGSYEQYF.

This clonotype appeared a few times. The chain combines TRBV29-1 with TRBJ1-1; the match to TRBD1 covers 12 bases. From germline, CDR1 is SQVTM and CDR2 ANQGSEA. The V segment lost 4 bases and the J segment 10 bases; nucleotides outside the gene matches: 4. The CDR3 is made up of 12 amino acids. CDR3 region: CSVVGQGARAFF. DNA of the CDR3: TGCAGCGTTGTGGGACAGGGGGCGCGAGCTTTCTTT.

V and J are TRBV28 and TRBJ2-1; tentatively, D is TRBD1 (6 bases). The CDR3 has 14 residues. In germline, CDR1 is MDHEN, CDR2 SYDVKM. The V and J ends lost 0 bases and 8 bases respectively, with 11 bases between them. CDR3 loop: CASSLWGHTDEQFF. CDR3 DNA: TGTGCCAGCAGTTTATGGGGACACACTGATGAGCAGTTCTTC.

The chain couples TRBV19 to TRBJ2-2; 10 bases line up with TRBD2. J was trimmed by 0 bases and V by 7 bases; bases with no gene match: 5. CDR1 LNHDA and CDR2 SQIVND come from the germline V gene (reference sequence). The CDR3 contains 16 residues. The CDR3 DNA is TGTGCCAGTACCGTACTAGCGGGACCGAACACCGGGGAGCTGTTTTTT. Amino acids: CASTVLAGPNTGELFF.

The gene calls are TRBV13 and TRBJ2-5; 8 bases agree with TRBD1. CDR1 and CDR2 (germline): PRHDT, FYEKMQ (reference sequence). The V and J ends lost 6 bases and 3 bases, in that order; junction bases with no gene match: 3. This CDR3 is built from 13 residues. This chain's CDR3 is CASRKDREETQYF. For the CDR3, the DNA is TGTGCCAGCAGGAAGGACAGGGAAGAGACCCAGTACTTC.

This clonotype was observed a few times. This chain uses TRBV20-1 with TRBJ2-1, with 7 bases that match TRBD2. The CDR3 length is 14 residues. J was trimmed by 7 bases and V by 5 bases; bases with no gene match: 11. Germline CDR1 and CDR2: DFQATT and SNEGSKA (reference sequence). Here the CDR3 reads CSAAGLAEWNEQFF. The DNA of the CDR3 is TGCAGTGCTGCAGGCCTAGCGGAGTGGAATGAGCAGTTCTTC.

This clonotype has only one observation. Written as DNA, the CDR3 is TGTGCCAGCAGTCAAAACGGAGGGCATGAAAAACTGTTTTTT. Amino acids: CASSQNGGHEKLFF. The chain employs TRBV12-3 or TRBV12-4 and TRBJ1-4, with D uncertain. The CDR3 is 14 residues long. Deletions cut 5 bases from V and 6 bases from J, with 13 bases between.